Below, 27 T cell receptor beta chains from the same sample are listed, as sequenced in a study of blood T cell repertoires in COVID-19. The method was immunoSEQ multiplex PCR; TCRdb's version includes in-frame clones alone and lacks a portion of them. The repertoire consists of about 180,000 clones, with about 91% occurring once and the leading ten covering over 2%. The sequenced sample consisted of PBMCs or T cells enriched from blood (not recorded which). The receptors were gathered from a woman between 40 and 50 years old with acute COVID-19.

This clone was picked up one time. This chain links TRBV4-2 with TRBJ2-7; TRBD2 aligns across 10 bases. The CDR3 runs to 16 residues. V shed 0 bases, J shed 7 bases, and the junction held 9 bases outside the gene matches. The germline V gene has CDR1 LGHNA and CDR2 YNFKEQ. CDR3 protein: CASSQEQAGGLREQYF. The CDR3 nucleotides are TGTGCCAGCAGCCAAGAACAAGCGGGGGGGCTTCGAGAGCAGTACTTC.

The V call is TRBV10-2, the J call TRBJ1-5, with TRBD1 matching over 9 bases. There are 19 residues in the CDR3. CDR1 WSHSY and CDR2 SAAADI come from the germline V gene. V lost 3 bases and J lost 0; bases outside the gene matches: 12. In nucleotides, the CDR3 is TGCGCCAGCAGTGACTTACCGGGACAGGGAGGGTATAGCAATCAGCCCCAGCATTTT. Encoded protein: CASSDLPGQGGYSNQPQHF.

The chain has TRBV28 and TRBJ1-5; 8 positions agree with TRBD1. The V segment lost 6 bases and the J segment 6 bases; nucleotides outside the gene matches: 10. The CDR3 contains 15 residues. From germline, CDR1 is MDHEN and CDR2 SYDVKM. The CDR3 region has the DNA TGTGCCAGCAGCTTTGACAGGGGCTTAGGTCAGCCCCAGCATTTT. This encodes CASSFDRGLGQPQHF.

The genes are TRBV5-5 and TRBJ1-5; D gene uncertain. Germline V gene lookup returns CDR1 SGHKS and CDR2 YYEKEE (reference sequence). The CDR3 has 17 amino acids. Between the trimmed V and J ends, which lost 1 base and 1 base, there was a span of 15 bases. This CDR3 reads CASSLYGGFMSNQPQHF. DNA for the CDR3: TGTGCCAGCAGCTTGTACGGCGGTTTTATGAGCAATCAGCCCCAGCATTTT.

V usage is TRBV4-1 and J usage is TRBJ1-5; 7 nucleotides agree with TRBD1. CDR3 length equals 15 residues. The junction had 5 bases not matched to a gene; V was cut back by 1 base and J by 5 bases. CDR1 and CDR2 (germline): MGHRA, YSYEKL. The CDR3 loop is CASSQGTGKDQPQHF. CDR3 in DNA: TGCGCCAGCAGCCAAGGGACAGGCAAAGATCAGCCCCAGCATTTT.

The chain links TRBV10-2 to TRBJ2-2, with D perhaps matching TRBD2 (5 bases). The CDR3 length is 15 residues. V shed 4 bases and J shed 0 bases, with 9 bases lying between them. Germline V gene data show CDR1 as WSHSY and CDR2 as SAAADI. The DNA of the CDR3 is TGCGCCAGCAGTGGGACTTACTCGAACACCGGGGAGCTGTTTTTT. It encodes CASSGTYSNTGELFF.

V and J are TRBV2 and TRBJ1-1; a possible D gene is TRBD1 (6 bases). Germline CDR1 is SNHLY and CDR2 is FYNNEI. The CDR3 is made up of 13 amino acids. Trimming took off 7 bases at V and 10 bases at J, with 19 bases between the two ends. The CDR3, as DNA: TGTGCCAGCAACTACAATGACAGGAGAGGAGCTTTCTTT. Protein sequence: CASNYNDRRGAFF.

The CDR3 loop reads CASSDAGLTNEKLFF. CDR3 in DNA: TGTGCCAGCAGTGATGCGGGGCTTACGAATGAAAAACTGTTTTTT. The V gene is TRBV2, the J gene TRBJ1-4; a possible D gene is TRBD1 (5 bases). Germline V gene data show CDR1 as SNHLY and CDR2 as FYNNEI. The CDR3 has 15 amino acids. V was trimmed by 3 bases and J by 5 bases, leaving 13 bases between them. The whole variable domain, remainder taken from reference TRBV2 and TRBJ1-4, is EPEVTQTPSHQVTQMGQEVILRCVPISNHLYFYWYRQILGQKVEFLVSFYNNEISEKSEIFDDQFSVERPDGSNFTLKIRSTKLEDSAMYFCASSDAGLTNEKLFFGSGTQLSVL.

The V gene is TRBV9, the J gene TRBJ1-4; perhaps TRBD1 as D (5 bases). This CDR3 has 15 amino acids. Trimming shortened V by 4 bases and J by 5 bases, and 15 bases separated the two germline ends. Germline loops: CDR1 SGDLS, CDR2 YYNGEE. The CDR3 sequence is CASSPREGVNEKLFF. CDR3 DNA: TGTGCCAGCAGCCCCCGTGAAGGGGTCAATGAAAAACTGTTTTTT.

This clone appeared a single time. V and J are TRBV5-1 and TRBJ2-5, with 10 bases matching TRBD1. This CDR3 contains 15 residues. Germline CDR1 SGHRS, CDR2 YFSETQ. V trimming: 4 bases; J trimming: 1 base; junction bases outside the gene matches: 4. In DNA form, the CDR3 reads TGCGCCAGCAGCCCGGACAGGGGGATCCAAGAGACCCAGTACTTC. Its protein is CASSPDRGIQETQYF. Complete variable domain (other parts from reference TRBV5-1 and TRBJ2-5): KAGVTQTPRYLIKTRGQQVTLSCSPISGHRSVSWYQQTPGQGLQFLFEYFSETQRNKGNFPGRFSGRQFSNSRSEMNVSTLELGDSALYLCASSPDRGIQETQYFGPGTRLLVL.

The V gene is TRBV9, the J gene TRBJ2-3, with a weak D call TRBD2 (5 bases). The CDR3 is 14 residues long. Trimming shortened V by 1 base and J by 2 bases, and 8 bases separated the two germline ends. Germline V gene lookup returns CDR1 SGDLS and CDR2 YYNGEE. Here the CDR3 reads CASSVSGNTDTQYF. DNA of the CDR3: TGTGCCAGCAGCGTATCCGGGAACACAGATACGCAGTATTTT.

The V gene is TRBV19, the J gene TRBJ2-7; TRBD2 matches 7 bases. This CDR3 spans 13 amino acids. V lost 5 bases and J lost 4; bases outside the gene matches: 5. Germline V lookup: CDR1 LNHDA, CDR2 SQIVND (reference sequence). The CDR3 DNA reads as TGTGCCAGTAGTCCGGGGAGGGGTTACGAGCAGTACTTC. It codes for CASSPGRGYEQYF.

The rearrangement links TRBV11-2 to TRBJ2-1; 7 bases agree with TRBD2. Germline V gene lookup returns CDR1 SGHAT and CDR2 FQNNGV. This CDR3 is 14 amino acids long. Germline trimming cut 3 bases from V and 5 bases from J; bases unmatched to any gene: 4. The CDR3 sequence: CASSFSGRDNEQFF. As DNA, the CDR3 is TGTGCCAGCAGCTTTAGCGGGCGAGACAATGAGCAGTTCTTC.

This rearrangement joins TRBV27 to TRBJ2-7, with D perhaps matching TRBD1 (6 bases). CDR1 and CDR2 from the germline V gene are MNHEY and SMNVEV (reference sequence). The length of the CDR3 is 11 residues. Trimming took 6 bases from V and 3 from J, leaving 6 bases between them. The CDR3 DNA follows: TGTGCCAGCAGGACAGGCTACGAGCAGTACTTC. Translated, it gives CASRTGYEQYF.

The chain recombines TRBV13 with TRBJ2-3; perhaps TRBD1 as D (5 bases). Between the trimmed V and J ends, which lost 0 bases and 7 bases, there was a span of 11 bases. This CDR3 region has 14 residues. Germline V CDR1 and CDR2: PRHDT, FYEKMQ (reference sequence). The CDR3 protein is CASSLGVRANTQYF. In DNA form, the CDR3 reads TGTGCCAGCAGCTTAGGCGTCAGGGCCAATACGCAGTATTTT.

The chain carries TRBV6-2 or TRBV6-3 and TRBJ2-5; 8 bases match TRBD2. J was trimmed by 1 base and V by 5 bases; bases with no gene match: 3. Germline-derived CDR1 and CDR2 are MNHEY and SVGEGT. The CDR3 has 14 amino acids. The CDR3 bases are TGTGCCAGCAGTAACGGGGGGGCCCAAGAGACCCAGTACTTC. Protein: CASSNGGAQETQYF.

The chain joins TRBV28 to TRBJ1-4, with D perhaps matching TRBD1 (6 bases). V was pared by 9 bases and J by 5 bases, with 16 bases between. CDR3 length: 14 residues. Germline V gene sequence: CDR1 MDHEN, CDR2 SYDVKM. The CDR3 coding sequence is TGTGCCAGTTTGGGCGCAGGGGAGAATGAAAAACTGTTTTTT. Encoded protein: CASLGAGENEKLFF.

As regards this clone: The sample contains more than one DNA sequence encoding this CDR3. This sequence joins TRBV27 and TRBJ1-5, with D perhaps TRBD1 (5 bases). The V gene's germline CDR1 is MNHEY and CDR2 SMNVEV (reference sequence). V gave up 2 bases and J gave up 7 bases, with 9 bases separating them. The CDR3 runs 13 residues. CDR3 in DNA: TGTGCCAGCAGTTTAGGGGGAGGACAGCCCCAGCATTTT. This sequence encodes CASSLGGGQPQHF.

The chain has TRBV14 and TRBJ2-7; 7 positions agree with TRBD1. The CDR3 has 15 residues. Looked up from germline, CDR1 is SGHDN and CDR2 is FVKESK. The J segment lost 2 bases and the V segment lost 2 bases, leaving 6 bases of the junction unmatched. The CDR3 nucleotides read TGTGCCAGCAGCCAACAGTTTGGGACAGCCTACGAGCAGTACTTC. Its translation is CASSQQFGTAYEQYF.

The J gene is TRBJ1-2, the V gene TRBV7-2; 7 nucleotides align to TRBD1. This CDR3 spans 12 amino acids. The J segment lost 10 bases and the V segment lost 5 bases, leaving 7 bases of the junction unmatched. CDR1 and CDR2 from the germline V gene are SGHTA and FQGNSA. CDR3 protein: CASSRRQGDYTF. The CDR3, as DNA: TGTGCCAGCAGCCGGAGACAGGGTGACTACACCTTC.

CDR3 sequence reads: CASSYGAGSYGYTF. CDR3 nucleotide sequence: TGTGCCAGCAGTTACGGAGCGGGATCGTATGGCTACACCTTC. The chain recombines TRBV28 with TRBJ1-2; no clear D gene. There are 14 residues in the CDR3. CDR1 and CDR2 (germline): MDHEN, SYDVKM. V was trimmed by 4 bases and J by 5 bases, leaving 14 bases between them.

The CDR3 region has the DNA TGTGCCAGCAGCGTAGGGCAGGAGGGCACTGAAGCTTTCTTT. Translation: CASSVGQEGTEAFF. The chain links TRBV9 to TRBJ1-1; D unclear. The length of the CDR3 is 14 residues. Germline-derived CDR1 and CDR2 are SGDLS and YYNGEE. V lost 0 bases and J 4 bases, leaving 10 bases between the germline ends.

The chain has TRBV5-1 and TRBJ2-7, with 9 bases fitting TRBD1. The CDR3 runs to 19 residues. With 2 bases clipped from V and 2 bases from J, the junction kept 17 bases outside the gene matches. Germline CDR1 and CDR2: SGHRS and YFSETQ. DNA of the CDR3: TGCGCCAGCAGCTTCACCGGGACAGGGATAAGAGCCGACACCTACGAGCAGTACTTC. This encodes CASSFTGTGIRADTYEQYF.

The rearrangement uses TRBV7-8 and TRBJ2-5, with D possibly being TRBD1 (6 bases). The V gene lost 3 bases and the J gene lost 1 base, with 6 bases spanning the gap. The germline gives CDR1 SGHVS, CDR2 FQNEAQ. The CDR3 runs 13 residues. The CDR3 DNA follows: TGTGCCAGCAGCTTGGGGGCCCAAGAGACCCAGTACTTC. Protein: CASSLGAQETQYF.

J is TRBJ1-1 and V is TRBV5-1, with 10 bases fitting TRBD1. The CDR3 runs 15 residues. In germline, CDR1 is SGHRS, CDR2 YFSETQ. Losses at the gene ends were 4 bases for V and 5 bases for J; bases not matched to a gene: 8. The CDR3 protein is CASSTGQGRGTEAFF. The DNA for the CDR3 is TGCGCCAGCAGCACGGGACAGGGGAGAGGGACTGAAGCTTTCTTT. Full variable domain (missing parts from reference TRBV5-1 and TRBJ1-1): KAGVTQTPRYLIKTRGQQVTLSCSPISGHRSVSWYQQTPGQGLQFLFEYFSETQRNKGNFPGRFSGRQFSNSRSEMNVSTLELGDSALYLCASSTGQGRGTEAFFGQGTRLTVV.

The V gene is TRBV6-5, the J gene TRBJ1-1; possibly TRBD1 for D (6 bases). V was pared by 10 bases and J by 0 bases, with 15 bases between. The V gene's germline CDR1 is MNHEY and CDR2 SVGAGI. The CDR3 runs 14 residues. CDR3 sequence: CATQTRGLNTEAFF. In DNA, the CDR3 is TGTGCCACGCAAACCAGGGGTTTGAACACTGAAGCTTTCTTT.

The chain employs TRBV19 and TRBJ2-1; TRBD2 matches at 7 bases. CDR3 length: 18 residues. Germline trimming cut 3 bases from V and 3 bases from J; bases unmatched to any gene: 14. Germline V gives CDR1 LNHDA, CDR2 SQIVND (reference sequence). For the CDR3, the DNA is TGTGCCAGTAGTATGTCTCGCGGGAGAGGGAAACTCTACAATGAGCAGTTCTTC. It translates to CASSMSRGRGKLYNEQFF.